Listed here are 28 T cell receptor beta chains from one sample, sequenced in a study of T cells in Graves' hyperthyroidism and ophthalmopathy. Amplification of TCR beta CDR3 regions was performed using RNA transcripts as template. When the TCR CDR3 underwent first-round RT-PCR, the HTBI primer set was used. TCRdb recomputed calls from the multiplex PCR reads with MiXCR, one row per CDR3 protein. The table has 250,000 to 350,000 distinct CDR3 sequences, roughly 22% seen once; the top ten hold approximately 60%. The sample was blood. The receptors were gathered from a man aged 30-40 years with Graves' ophthalmopathy.

The sample holds a few counts of this clonotype. This sequence joins TRBV29-1 and TRBJ1-2, with D maybe TRBD1 (5 bases). The CDR3 contains 10 residues. Germline lookup yields CDR1 SQVTM and CDR2 ANQGSEA. V lost 3 bases, J lost 7 bases, and 6 bases lay in between. The CDR3 coding sequence is TGCAGCGTTGAGGGGGGTGGCTACACCTTC. As protein: CSVEGGGYTF.

Notes on this clonotype: Just one base apart from a much larger clone, this may be a read error. The CDR3 loop is CASSFTTGTSGSNGQFF. The CDR3 DNA is TGTGCCAGCAGTTTTACTACCGGGACTAGCGGGAGCAATGGGCAGTTCTTC. The chain joins TRBV27 to TRBJ2-1, with 14 bases aligning to TRBD2. The CDR3 runs 17 residues. The V gene's germline CDR1 is MNHEY and CDR2 SMNVEV (reference sequence).

The chain uses TRBV15 and TRBJ2-1; 7 nucleotides agree with TRBD1. This CDR3 is built from 17 residues. The germline gives CDR1 LNHNV, CDR2 YYDKDF (reference sequence). The junction had 7 bases not matched to a gene; V was cut back by 0 bases and J by 2 bases. The CDR3 region is CATSRDGGRGTYNEQFF. In DNA, the CDR3 is TGTGCCACCAGCAGAGATGGGGGCAGGGGGACCTACAATGAGCAGTTCTTC. Combining the CDR3 with reference TRBV15 and TRBJ2-1 gives the whole variable domain DAMVIQNPRYQVTQFGKPVTLSCSQTLNHNVMYWYQQKSSQAPKLLFHYYDKDFNNEADTPDNFQSRRPNTSFCFLDIRSPGLGDTAMYLCATSRDGGRGTYNEQFFGPGTRLTVL.

The chain links TRBV28 to TRBJ2-1, with TRBD2 matching over 9 bases. This CDR3 contains 16 residues. V shed 5 bases and J 3 bases; nucleotides not matched to a gene: 8. Germline V gives CDR1 MDHEN, CDR2 SYDVKM. The DNA for the CDR3 is TGTGCCAGCAGTCGAGCAAGCGGGGGGAACTACAATGAGCAGTTCTTC. Its translation is CASSRASGGNYNEQFF.

This chain uses TRBV7-9 with TRBJ2-7; 8 nucleotides align to TRBD2. Germline V gene data show CDR1 as SEHNR and CDR2 as FQNEAQ (reference sequence). The CDR3 consists of 20 residues. V shed 6 bases and J 7 bases; nucleotides not matched to a gene: 29. This CDR3 reads CASRPHLLESAGARGGEQYF. CDR3 nucleotides: TGTGCCAGCAGACCCCACCTCCTGGAATCAGCGGGAGCGAGAGGAGGGGAGCAGTACTTC.

This clonotype was found many times. The chain recombines TRBV5-1 with TRBJ1-1; D possibly corresponds to TRBD1 (5 bases). CDR3 length: 14 amino acids. V was clipped by 6 bases and J by 5 bases, with 17 bases between them. The germline CDR1 and CDR2 sequences are SGHRS and YFSETQ. The CDR3 region is CASNTRTGETEAFF. Here the CDR3 DNA reads TGCGCCAGCAACACTAGAACGGGGGAGACTGAAGCTTTCTTT.

This clonotype has at least ten counts. The chain couples TRBV11-2 to TRBJ2-3; TRBD2 is a possible D gene (6 bases). V lost 6 bases and J 1 base, leaving 11 bases between the germline ends. Germline-derived CDR1 and CDR2 are SGHAT and FQNNGV. This CDR3 contains 14 residues. The CDR3 sequence: CASRPRGGTDTQYF. The CDR3 nucleotides are TGTGCCAGCAGGCCCCGCGGGGGCACAGATACGCAGTATTTT.

This clonotype was found many times. The chain has TRBV11-3 and TRBJ2-5; D not certain. V was shortened by 5 bases and J by 4 bases, with 5 bases between the two germline ends. From germline, CDR1 is SGHNT and CDR2 YENEEA. The length of the CDR3 is 11 residues. The CDR3 loop is CASSRVETQYF. The CDR3 coding sequence is TGTGCCAGCAGCCGGGTAGAGACCCAGTACTTC.

The rearrangement uses TRBV12-3 or TRBV12-4 and TRBJ2-1, with 7 bases fitting TRBD1. V was clipped by 2 bases and J by 12 bases; unmatched bases: 7. There are 13 residues in the CDR3. CDR3 loop: CASSLTYRGGQFF. CDR3 DNA: TGTGCCAGCAGTTTAACCTACAGGGGTGGGCAGTTCTTC.

This clonotype was found a few times. The chain employs TRBV3-1 and TRBJ1-6, with 10 positions matching TRBD1. CDR3 length equals 16 residues. V lost 3 bases, J lost 6 bases, and 5 bases stayed unmatched. The germline gives CDR1 LGHDT, CDR2 YNNKEL (reference sequence). CDR3 coding DNA: TGTGCCAGCAGCCACCGGGACAGGGGTGGTAATTCACCCCTCCACTTT. Encoded protein: CASSHRDRGGNSPLHF.

Only a few counts were recorded for this clonotype. The V call is TRBV6-1, the J call TRBJ2-7, with 8 bases that match TRBD1. The V segment lost 7 bases and the J segment 3 bases; nucleotides outside the gene matches: 5. The CDR3 totals 13 residues. The germline V gene encodes CDR1 MNHNS and CDR2 SASEGT. CDR3 coding DNA: TGTGCCAGCAACCGACAGGGGATCTACGAGCAGTACTTC. Amino acids: CASNRQGIYEQYF.

With respect to this clonotype: A much larger clone sits a single nucleotide away, making a read error possible. The chain couples TRBV12-3 or TRBV12-4 to TRBJ2-1, with 7 bases that match TRBD2. The J call is in doubt because the DNA end fits TRBJ2-7 better. The CDR3 is 16 amino acids. Here the CDR3 DNA reads TGTGCCAGCAGTCCTCTATCTAGCGGCCCCTACAATGAGCAGTACTTC. It yields the protein CASSPLSSGPYNEQYF.

V is TRBV18 and J is TRBJ1-3, with a tentative D call TRBD1 (5 bases). V was trimmed by 2 bases and J by 6 bases, leaving 17 bases between them. The germline gives CDR1 KGHSH, CDR2 LQKENI. This CDR3 is built from 16 residues. This chain's CDR3 is CASSPTGTNSQNTIYF. CDR3 sequence (DNA): TGTGCCAGCTCACCAACGGGGACCAACAGCCAAAACACCATATATTTT.

This clonotype showed up just once. The J gene is TRBJ2-2, the V gene TRBV7-9; D possibly corresponds to TRBD1 (6 bases). V was trimmed by 5 bases and J by 0 bases, leaving 10 bases between them. Germline V gene lookup returns CDR1 SEHNR and CDR2 FQNEAQ (reference sequence). The CDR3 extends over 15 amino acids. The chain's CDR3 is CASSIGQTNTGELFF. The CDR3 bases are TGTGCCAGCAGCATCGGACAGACGAACACCGGGGAGCTGTTTTTT. Complete variable domain (other parts from reference TRBV7-9 and TRBJ2-2): DTGVSQNPRHKITKRGQNVTFRCDPISEHNRLYWYRQTLGQGPEFLTYFQNEAQLEKSRLLSDRFSAERPKGSFSTLEIQRTEQGDSAMYLCASSIGQTNTGELFFGEGSRLTVL.

The chain carries TRBV11-1 and TRBJ1-2, with D perhaps matching TRBD1 (5 bases). Germline CDR1 and CDR2: SGHAT and FQDESV (reference sequence). The CDR3 has 16 residues. V lost 1 base and J 6 bases, leaving 18 bases between the germline ends. The CDR3 sequence is CASSLESYRSPNGYTF. The CDR3 nucleotides are TGTGCCAGCAGCTTAGAGAGCTACAGGTCGCCGAATGGCTACACCTTC. The full variable domain, its missing parts supplied by reference TRBV11-1 and TRBJ1-2, is EAEVAQSPRYKITEKSQAVAFWCDPISGHATLYWYRQILGQGPELLVQFQDESVVDDSQLPKDRFSAERLKGVDSTLKIQPAELGDSAMYLCASSLESYRSPNGYTFGSGTRLTVV.

This clonotype turned up a few times. The junction does not match germline at one end; this may be a read error. The chain carries TRBV12-3 or TRBV12-4 and TRBJ1-5; D is ambiguous. This CDR3 is built from 14 residues. The CDR3: CAGSPESSNQPQHF. The CDR3 DNA reads TGTGCCGGCAGTCCCGAATCAAGCAATCAGCCCCAGCATTTT.

This clonotype was recorded a few times. The chain recombines TRBV28 with TRBJ1-4; no clear D. This CDR3 contains 14 residues. Per germline, CDR1 MDHEN and CDR2 SYDVKM. The V end was cut by 7 bases, the J end by 3 bases, with 12 bases between. CDR3 residues: CASNLLGANEKLFF. As DNA, the CDR3 is TGTGCCAGCAATCTTCTGGGAGCTAATGAAAAACTGTTTTTT.

This clonotype was counted a few times. This chain uses TRBV11-3 with TRBJ1-5, with D uncertain. The CDR3 consists of 13 residues. In germline, CDR1 is SGHNT, CDR2 YENEEA. V shed 7 bases and J shed 1 base, with 8 bases lying between them. The CDR3 nucleotides are TGTGCCAGCACCCAGGACAGCAATCAGCCCCAGCATTTT. Its protein is CASTQDSNQPQHF.

Many counts were recorded for this clonotype. The V and J genes are TRBV30 and TRBJ1-2; perhaps TRBD1 as D (6 bases). Trimming removed 8 bases at V and 8 bases at J, with 24 bases between. CDR3 length: 14 amino acids. CDR1 GTSNPN and CDR2 SVGIG come from the germline V gene (reference sequence). CDR3 loop: CARGTQGQGGGYTF. CDR3 nucleotide sequence: TGTGCCCGGGGGACACAAGGGCAGGGAGGAGGCTACACCTTC. Based on the CDR3 plus reference TRBV30 and TRBJ1-2, the full variable domain is SQTIHQWPATLVQPVGSPLSLECTVEGTSNPNLYWYRQAAGRGLQLLFYSVGIGQISSEVPQNLSASRPQDRQFILSSKKLLLSDSGFYLCARGTQGQGGGYTFGSGTRLTVV.

The V and J genes are TRBV24-1 and TRBJ2-1; 8 bases agree with TRBD2. Trimming cost V 7 bases and J 5 bases; bases outside gene matches: 12. The length of the CDR3 is 16 residues. Germline V gives CDR1 KGHDR, CDR2 SFDVKD. The chain's CDR3 is CATSPLTSERNNEQFF. The CDR3 DNA sequence: TGTGCCACCAGCCCGCTGACTAGCGAAAGGAACAATGAGCAGTTCTTC.

This clonotype was detected only a few times. The V gene is TRBV5-5, the J gene TRBJ1-5, with 7 bases matching TRBD1. Germline assignment: CDR1 SGHKS and CDR2 YYEKEE (reference sequence). This CDR3 is built from 17 residues. V was pared by 4 bases and J by 1 base, with 11 bases of the junction left unmatched. The DNA of the CDR3 is TGTGCCAGCAGCGCGACAGGGAATTCAGGGAGCAATCAGCCCCAGCATTTT. Translating gives CASSATGNSGSNQPQHF.

The rearrangement joins TRBV27 to TRBJ2-1; 10 bases match TRBD2. This CDR3 has 16 amino acids. The germline gives CDR1 MNHEY, CDR2 SMNVEV (reference sequence). V shed 5 bases, J shed 6 bases, and the junction held 10 bases outside the gene matches. The CDR3 protein is CASSLAGTSGINEQFF. CDR3 sequence (DNA): TGTGCCAGCAGTCTGGCGGGAACTAGCGGGATCAATGAGCAGTTCTTC.

The gene calls are TRBV30 and TRBJ1-2, with unresolved D. With 0 bases removed from V and 4 bases from J, the gap between germline ends came to 3 bases. The V gene's germline CDR1 is GTSNPN and CDR2 SVGIG (reference sequence). The CDR3 spans 11 residues. CDR3 coding DNA: TGTGCCTGGAGTGTAGGCTATGGCTACACCTTC. Translated: CAWSVGYGYTF.

This clonotype was seen a few times. The chain has TRBV5-1 and TRBJ1-1; no clear D. V was trimmed by 7 bases and J by 1 base, leaving 14 bases between them. The CDR3 length is 14 residues. CDR1 SGHRS and CDR2 YFSETQ come from the germline V gene. The CDR3 DNA reads TGCGCCAGCGCGGCAGATCCAAGGAACACTGAAGCTTTCTTT. Translation: CASAADPRNTEAFF.

A few counts support this clonotype. At one of its ends the junction is not consistent with the germline gene, which may arise from a read error. The chain employs TRBV24-1 and TRBJ2-7; weak D call: TRBD2 (5 bases). Germline CDR1 KGHDR, CDR2 SFDVKD. This CDR3 has 14 amino acids. The CDR3: CATSDWNSPTREFF. The DNA for the CDR3 is TGTGCCACCAGTGATTGGAACTCTCCTACGAGGGAGTTCTTC.

This clonotype was seen ten or more times. The chain combines TRBV30 with TRBJ2-6; D gene uncertain. CDR3 length: 15 amino acids. The V end lost 0 bases, the J end lost 1 base, and 7 bases lay between the germline ends. Germline assignment: CDR1 GTSNPN and CDR2 SVGIG (reference sequence). CDR3 in DNA: TGTGCCTGGAGTGTGGAGTATTCTGGGGCCAACGTCCTGACTTTC. Protein sequence: CAWSVEYSGANVLTF.

This chain joins TRBV7-3 and TRBJ2-1, with 7 bases matching TRBD1. V was pared by 5 bases and J by 0 bases, with 7 bases of the junction left unmatched. The CDR3 has 16 amino acids. The germline CDR1 and CDR2 sequences are SGHTA and FQGTGA. The CDR3 here is CASSPTDRNSYNEQFF. The CDR3 DNA follows: TGTGCCAGCAGCCCGACGGACAGGAACTCCTACAATGAGCAGTTCTTC.

This clonotype has ten or more counts. The rearrangement links TRBV12-3 or TRBV12-4 to TRBJ2-1, with TRBD2 matching 11 bases. The CDR3 runs to 16 residues. Losses at the gene ends were 6 bases for V and 5 bases for J; bases not matched to a gene: 9. CDR3 bases: TGTGCCAGCAGCAGTTGGTCGACTAGCGGGAACAATGAGCAGTTCTTC. This gives the protein CASSSWSTSGNNEQFF.